The present T cell receptor beta chain was sequenced within a study of cytomegalovirus exposure and HLA in healthy donors. The approximately 120-subject validation cohort, separate from the roughly 700-subject first cohort, included the donors. The CDR3 extends over 15 amino acids. Germline values: CDR1 SGHNT, CDR2 YENEEA. V dropped 4 bases and J dropped 0 bases, with 10 bases sitting between them. The method was immunoSEQ multiplex PCR; TCRdb's version includes in-frame clones alone and lacks a portion of them. This table holds 70,000 or so clones, around 94% found once. The chain couples TRBV11-3 to TRBJ1-3, with a weak D call TRBD1 (6 bases). Sequenced material: PBMCs. The TCR was taken from a woman aged 18-29 years in good health and CMV-seropositive. Here the CDR3 reads CASSSYRDSGNTIYF. The CDR3 coding sequence is TGTGCCAGCAGCTCCTACAGGGACTCTGGAAACACCATATATTTT.